The clone carrying this TCR beta chain came up many times. Its antigen is as yet unknown. TCRdb reprocessed the 5' RACE reads via MiXCR and lists one record per CDR3 protein. Found here are 690,000 or so distinct CDR3 sequences, 8.6% of them singletons; the top ten hold around 0.95%. These data originate in a study of identical twins. General study findings and limits: In cord blood, abundant beta clonotypes had fewer insertions; memory showed no trend. The authors drew conclusions from cross-sectional statistical analysis rather than following the same donors.

In germline, CDR1 is SGHRS, CDR2 YFSETQ. The V gene lost 2 bases and the J gene lost 10 bases, with 15 bases spanning the gap. This CDR3 is built from 13 residues. These data are also associated with another study on yellow fever vaccine responses in identical twins.

The chain carries TRBV5-1 and TRBJ1-1; D is undetermined. Sequencing was carried out using PBMCs. This receptor was identified in a young woman in good health. The CDR3 protein is CASSFPGQAGAFF. The CDR3 DNA reads as TGCGCCAGCAGCTTCCCGGGCCAGGCGGGAGCTTTCTTT.